One T cell receptor (beta chain) is described in this entry. It lacks a known antigen. Base qualities were left out, and no much larger clone turns up one base away. Healthy HIV-negative adults with no recently reported acute infections or vaccinations were included as donors. Only Caucasian adults living in Nashville, Tennessee, USA were represented among the donors. In the unsorted samples, 70 million to 95 million PBMCs were counted, and genomic DNA was extracted using the QIAamp DNA Blood Mini kit. Blood was collected by leukapheresis, and PBMCs were isolated by Ficoll-Histopaque density gradient centrifugation and then cryopreserved in liquid nitrogen vapor phase. V was cut back by 7 bases and J by 6 bases, leaving a gap of 13 bases between them. The CDR3 goes from the cysteine to the phenylalanine over 13 residues. Of the read, only the CDR3 DNA is kept; its 39 bases are in frame from base 1. CDR1 and CDR2, looked up from the germline V gene, are MDHEN and SYDVKM.

The data belong to a study of shared clonotypes between healthy human individuals (dated by TCRdb to about 2020). Broadly, across the study: The cohort comprised a couple of women and a few men aged 18 to 49 years. Leukapheresis yielded between about 0.9 and 8.9 billion PBMCs per donor. Libraries were prepared and TCR repertoires were sequenced by different laboratories using diverse techniques, in order to increase sequencing depth and limit assay-specific biases. To estimate repertoire size and how much clonotype sharing occurs between individuals, the study deeply sequenced the blood TCR repertoires of five healthy adults.

Using the deep immunoSEQ assay, TCR CDR3 regions were amplified from genomic DNA by multiplex PCR. Extracted genomic DNA from each cell subset was spread evenly across all wells of several immunoSEQ 96-well plates, with each plate serving as a replicate. For unsorted PBMC, each replicate PCR was loaded with roughly 0.3 ug genomic DNA, equivalent to about 30,000 T cell genomes. Genomic DNA from unsorted PBMC was sequenced over ten immunoSEQ deep assay plates. The purified libraries were quantified using a Qubit 3.0 fluorometer, sized with a Bioanalyzer 2100, and then quantified again using the KAPA Library Quantification kit. A separate single-read 150-cycle Illumina NextSeq 550 flow cell was used to sequence each immunoSEQ 96-well plate. The study's own analysis went as follows. Because only junctional sequences without quality scores were contained in the immunoSEQ output, filtering matching that applied to full-length reads could not be performed. Sequences were annotated with PyIR, a Python wrapper for IgBLAST v1.9, using IMGT germline references to assign V/J genes and CDR3. Reads were filtered out if the reads had weak V/J assignments (E-value above 1e-6), no CDR3, stop codons, out-of-frame junctions, or ambiguous translated residues. V3J clonotypes were defined as sequences sharing the same inferred V gene, J gene, and CDR3 amino acid sequence. The percentage overlap between two repertoires was calculated by dividing the number of shared unique clonotypes by the size of the smaller repertoire. Three approaches were used to assess repertoire richness: RTK rarefaction, the Chao1 estimator, and Recon v2.1 estimates of unobserved clonotypes. TCRdb took this table from immuneACCESS and kept in-frame rearrangements with V and J called. Such tables lack part of the clones; where checked against another copy, unresolved V genes explain under half of the gap, and the rest is unexplained. V and J calls and clone size are given by that table; D and trimming were obtained from the DNA. Present in this sample are roughly 510,000 clones, about 75% of which were seen just once. The ten top clones hold about 12% of the sample.

Broader findings and caveats from the paper: Based on pairwise subsampling, the degree of clonotype sharing among donors was expected to be affected by sequencing depth. The small number of donors limited the genetic and exposure-history diversity represented. Sampling was limited to blood, and TCR repertoires in tissue likely differ from TCR repertoires in blood.

The TCR sequence derives from a woman aged 35 to 49 in good health. Some clones in this sample may be carry-over from other donors' samples. Recombination connected TRBV28 to TRBJ2-4; too little of a D gene remains to name it. The sequencing input was PBMCs. Here the CDR3 is given as CASNGPFANIQYF. The DNA sequence reads TGTGCCAGCAACGGCCCGTTCGCAAACATTCAGTACTTC.